This paragraph reports one T cell receptor (beta chain). V dropped 2 bases and J dropped 5; count of bases not matched to a gene: 9. The CDR3 is 15 residues long. Germline loops: CDR1 GTSNPN, CDR2 SVGIG (reference sequence). This entry comes from a study of blood T cell repertoires in COVID-19. Turning to the study itself: T cells, B-cell-depleted T cells, or PBMCs provided the cDNA or gDNA that served as material.

In the original workflow: Estimation of nucleated cell counts was performed using reference gene primer amplification. Clones were read by immunoSEQ multiplex PCR, and TCRdb kept only the in-frame ones, dropping some. V and J calls and clone size follow that table, whereas D and trimming were derived from the DNA. This sample has about 230,000 clones, with around four fifths found just once. The specimen was peripheral blood. V is TRBV30 and J is TRBJ2-5; the match to TRBD1 covers 9 bases. This receptor was taken from a man aged 40-50 years with acute or convalescent COVID-19. The CDR3: CAWSPGTGKGETQYF. The CDR3 DNA is TGTGCCTGGAGTCCCGGGACAGGGAAAGGGGAGACCCAGTACTTC.